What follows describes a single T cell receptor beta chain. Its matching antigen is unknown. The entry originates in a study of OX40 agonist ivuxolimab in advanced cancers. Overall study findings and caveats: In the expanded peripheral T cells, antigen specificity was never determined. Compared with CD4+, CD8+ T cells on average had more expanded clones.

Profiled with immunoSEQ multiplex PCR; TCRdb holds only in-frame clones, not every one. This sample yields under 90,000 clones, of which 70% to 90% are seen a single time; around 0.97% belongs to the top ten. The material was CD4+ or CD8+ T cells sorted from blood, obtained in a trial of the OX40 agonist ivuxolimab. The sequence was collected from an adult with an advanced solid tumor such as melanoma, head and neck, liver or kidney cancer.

Here the CDR3 DNA reads TGTGCCAGCTCACGCGGGGTTGCACCGGATTACGAGCAGTACTTC. Translated, it gives CASSRGVAPDYEQYF. The V gene is TRBV27, the J gene TRBJ2-7, with D perhaps TRBD2 (6 bases). V lost 8 bases and J lost 4, with 21 bases in between. The CDR3 is 15 residues long. Looked up from germline, CDR1 is MNHEY and CDR2 is SMNVEV (reference sequence).